This T cell receptor beta chain was profiled in a study of cytomegalovirus exposure and HLA in healthy donors. The wider study: From about 170 million T cells, an earlier analysis saw under 140 million unique TCR beta sequences. Overall study results and limits: Associated with cytomegalovirus, according to the listing, were 150 to 200 TCR beta chains. TCR beta V- and J-gene trimming, according to a later analysis, was linked to a missense DCLRE1C variant.

Germline CDR1 reads SGHDT; CDR2 reads YYEEEE. The CDR3 spans 15 residues. The V and J ends lost 2 bases and 4 bases, in that order; junction bases with no gene match: 4. Both 60 Vbeta primers and 13 Jbeta primers went into the PCR. Per the authors' pipeline: Unique TCR beta chains numbered approximately 80 million in a later analysis, with roughly 11 million shared. Repertoires were generated with immunoSEQ multiplex PCR, while TCRdb's copy carries only in-frame clones and drops some. That table supplies the V and J calls and clone size; D and trimming were determined from the DNA. The repertoire includes 65,000 to 90,000 clones, 55% to 75% of them detected once, and 12% sits in the top ten. Points on this clone: Its matching antigen is unknown.

The sample was PBMCs. This chain connects TRBV5-6 to TRBJ2-3, with 10 bases matching TRBD1. The source of this sequence is a woman in her thirties or forties in good health and CMV-seropositive. The CDR3 reads CASSLRTGGSDTQYF. Here the CDR3 DNA reads TGTGCCAGCAGCTTAAGGACAGGGGGTTCAGATACGCAGTATTTT.